The 18 T cell receptor beta chains below come from one sample, sequenced in a study of memory CD4+ T cells and cytomegalovirus serostatus. Single viable CD3+CD4+CD8-CD45RO+ cells were sorted as the memory CD4+ T cells. Sequencing was performed with immunoSEQ multiplex PCR; in TCRdb, only in-frame clones are kept and a portion is missing. This repertoire shows some 52,000 clones, roughly three quarters found once; its top ten account for 0.77%. The sample was memory CD4+ T cells from blood. The receptors were sampled from an adult in good health and CMV-seronegative.

The V call is TRBV5-1, the J call TRBJ1-4; tentative D call: TRBD1 (6 bases). CDR1 and CDR2 (germline): SGHRS, YFSETQ. V was trimmed by 4 bases and J by 7 bases, leaving 17 bases between them. The CDR3 runs 15 residues. The CDR3 DNA is TGCGCCAGCAGCGAAACAGGGAACGTGGCTGAAAAACTGTTTTTT. Its protein is CASSETGNVAEKLFF.

This clone came up once. This rearrangement joins TRBV6-5 to TRBJ1-2, with TRBD1 matching 8 bases. The CDR3 totals 11 residues. CDR1 MNHEY and CDR2 SVGAGI come from the germline V gene. The trim removed 8 bases at V and 4 bases at J, leaving 0 bases unmatched. CDR3 amino acids: CASGQGYGYTF. Here the CDR3 DNA reads TGTGCCAGCGGACAGGGCTATGGCTACACCTTC.

This clone is a singleton in its sample. The rearrangement joins TRBV7-8 to TRBJ1-3; 7 nucleotides align to TRBD1. Per germline, CDR1 SGHVS and CDR2 FQNEAQ. With V trimmed by 0 bases and J by 0 bases, 2 bases remained unmatched. The CDR3 is 16 residues long. The CDR3 is CASSLAGQSSGNTIYF. The CDR3 nucleotides are TGTGCCAGCAGCTTAGCGGGACAGAGCTCTGGAAACACCATATATTTT.

V is TRBV9 and J is TRBJ2-3; D might be TRBD1 (5 bases). In germline, CDR1 is SGDLS, CDR2 YYNGEE. The CDR3 has 16 residues. Deletions cut 3 bases from V and 4 bases from J, with 18 bases between. CDR3 in DNA: TGTGCCAGCAGCGGCCCTCCGGGCAGGGTCGCAGATACGCAGTATTTT. Protein sequence: CASSGPPGRVADTQYF.

The rearrangement links TRBV30 to TRBJ2-3, with D possibly TRBD2 on 7 matching bases. The V end was cut by 2 bases, the J end by 5 bases, with 17 bases between. Germline CDR1 and CDR2: GTSNPN and SVGIG (reference sequence). The CDR3 sequence is 15 residues long. Here the CDR3 reads CAWSLGGALRDTQYF. CDR3 DNA: TGTGCCTGGAGTTTGGGGGGGGCCTTGAGAGATACGCAGTATTTT.

This chain connects TRBV18 to TRBJ1-3; TRBD1 matches at 8 bases. Trimming cost V 2 bases and J 0 bases; bases outside gene matches: 0. Germline V gene sequence: CDR1 KGHSH, CDR2 LQKENI. The CDR3 covers 15 residues. The CDR3 loop is CASSPGTGSGNTIYF. Written as DNA, the CDR3 is TGTGCCAGCTCACCAGGGACAGGCTCTGGAAACACCATATATTTT.

The rearrangement joins TRBV27 to TRBJ1-6; the D is unclear. The germline V gene has CDR1 MNHEY and CDR2 SMNVEV (reference sequence). The CDR3 consists of 12 residues. Trimming shortened V by 5 bases and J by 13 bases, and 12 bases separated the two germline ends. The CDR3, as DNA: TGTGCCAGCAGTCTCACCGGCTTGCCCCTCCACTTT. Protein product: CASSLTGLPLHF.

The V call is TRBV7-2, the J call TRBJ1-2; D remains ambiguous. V lost 0 bases and J 4 bases, leaving 3 bases between the germline ends. The CDR3 runs to 12 residues. Germline V gene sequence: CDR1 SGHTA, CDR2 FQGNSA. The CDR3 bases are TGTGCCAGCAGCTTAGCAAGCTATGGCTACACCTTC. Translating gives CASSLASYGYTF. Based on the CDR3 plus reference TRBV7-2 and TRBJ1-2, the full variable domain is GAGVSQSPSNKVTEKGKDVELRCDPISGHTALYWYRQSLGQGLEFLIYFQGNSAPDKSGLPSDRFSAERTGGSVSTLTIQRTQQEDSAVYLCASSLASYGYTFGSGTRLTVV.

This CDR3 is CSVGDRTGNYEKLFF. CDR3 DNA sequence: TGCAGCGTTGGGGACAGGACAGGGAACTATGAAAAACTGTTTTTT. J is TRBJ1-4 and V is TRBV29-1; TRBD1 agrees at 8 bases. The CDR3 spans 15 residues. With 4 bases clipped from V and 6 bases from J, the junction kept 10 bases outside the gene matches. Germline V gene sequence: CDR1 SQVTM, CDR2 ANQGSEA.

This clone has only a few counts. The chain has TRBV6-6 and TRBJ1-1; D not certain. V shed 7 bases and J shed 4 bases, with 10 bases lying between them. CDR3 length: 12 residues. Germline CDR1 and CDR2: MNHNY and SVGAGI (reference sequence). The chain's CDR3 is CASTGTLTEAFF. The CDR3 DNA sequence: TGTGCCAGCACGGGAACGCTCACTGAAGCTTTCTTT.

The chain recombines TRBV2 with TRBJ1-5; D is uncertain. Germline V CDR1 and CDR2: SNHLY, FYNNEI. Trimming removed 5 bases from V and 4 bases from J, with 12 bases in between. The CDR3 is 14 residues long. The CDR3, as DNA: TGTGCCAGCAGTCCCCGGGGAGGGAATCAGCCCCAGCATTTT. This codes for CASSPRGGNQPQHF.

This clone appeared once. V usage is TRBV19 and J usage is TRBJ1-6; no firm D call. This CDR3 is 12 amino acids long. The germline V and J ends were trimmed by 1 base and 16 bases, with 11 bases remaining between them. CDR1 is LNHDA, CDR2 SQIVND, per germline (reference sequence). This CDR3 reads CASSIGGHPLHF. CDR3 DNA: TGTGCCAGTAGTATAGGAGGGCACCCTCTCCACTTT.

This clone was found a few times. V and J are TRBV5-8 and TRBJ1-2; no clear D gene. V lost 4 bases, J lost 8 bases, and 18 bases lay in between. CDR3 length equals 14 residues. Germline values: CDR1 SGHTS, CDR2 YDEGEE. The CDR3 nucleotides are TGTGCCAGCAGCCGGGAGGACTCCGTGGGGGGCTACACCTTC. Encoded protein: CASSREDSVGGYTF.

This rearrangement joins TRBV6-1 to TRBJ1-2; no definite D call. Trimming shortened V by 3 bases and J by 4 bases, and 12 bases separated the two germline ends. Germline V gives CDR1 MNHNS, CDR2 SASEGT. CDR3 length: 14 residues. The CDR3 sequence: CASSEGPTLYGYTF. As DNA, the CDR3 is TGTGCCAGCAGTGAGGGTCCGACACTCTATGGCTACACCTTC.

The chain is built from TRBV12-5 and TRBJ1-2; 9 bases are shared with TRBD1. Germline CDR1 is LGHNT and CDR2 is FRNRAP. V was pared by 0 bases and J by 8 bases, with 16 bases of the junction left unmatched. This CDR3 is 18 amino acids long. The CDR3 DNA follows: TGTGCTAGTGGTTTGGTACCACACCCTACAGGGGGCAGTGGGGGCTACACCTTC. This codes for CASGLVPHPTGGSGGYTF.

This chain joins TRBV19 and TRBJ1-2; the D gene is possibly TRBD1 (6 bases). The CDR3 is 11 residues long. The V gene lost 9 bases and the J gene lost 5 bases, with 10 bases spanning the gap. Germline CDR1 reads LNHDA; CDR2 reads SQIVND (reference sequence). CDR3 coding DNA: TGTGCCAGCGGCACAGGGTATGGCTACACCTTC. Its protein is CASGTGYGYTF.

The J gene is TRBJ2-5, the V gene TRBV5-6, with 7 bases identical to TRBD1. Trimming cost V 4 bases and J 5 bases; bases outside gene matches: 5. CDR1 SGHDT and CDR2 YYEEEE come from the germline V gene. CDR3 size: 13 residues. The chain's CDR3 is CASSNADRETQYF. In nucleotides, the CDR3 is TGTGCCAGCAGCAATGCGGACAGGGAGACCCAGTACTTC. Looking up the rest from reference TRBV5-6 and TRBJ2-5 gives the full variable domain: DAGVTQSPTHLIKTRGQQVTLRCSPKSGHDTVSWYQQALGQGPQFIFQYYEEEERQRGNFPDRFSGHQFPNYSSELNVNALLLGDSALYLCASSNADRETQYFGPGTRLLVL.

The chain uses TRBV10-3 and TRBJ2-1; 13 nucleotides line up with TRBD2. J gave up 8 bases and V 6 bases, and 7 bases lay outside the gene matches. The CDR3 has 15 residues. From germline, CDR1 is ENHRY and CDR2 SYGVKD. The CDR3 DNA is TGTGCCATCAGCCGACTAGCGGGGGGTACCGATGAGCAGTTCTTC. It translates to CAISRLAGGTDEQFF.